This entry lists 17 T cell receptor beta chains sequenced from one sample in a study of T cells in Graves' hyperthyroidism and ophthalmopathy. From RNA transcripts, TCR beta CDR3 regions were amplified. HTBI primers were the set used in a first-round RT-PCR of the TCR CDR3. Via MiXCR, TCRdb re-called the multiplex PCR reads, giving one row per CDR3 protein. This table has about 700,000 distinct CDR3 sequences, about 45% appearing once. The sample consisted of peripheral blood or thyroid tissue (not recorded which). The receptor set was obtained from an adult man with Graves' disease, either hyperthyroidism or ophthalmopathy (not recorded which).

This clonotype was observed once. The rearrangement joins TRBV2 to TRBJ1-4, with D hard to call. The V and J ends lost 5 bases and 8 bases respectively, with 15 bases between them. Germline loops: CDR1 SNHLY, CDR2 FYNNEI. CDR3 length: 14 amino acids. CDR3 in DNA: TGTGCCAGCAGTTCGGGCCCCCCGGGGGAAAAACTGTTTTTT. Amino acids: CASSSGPPGEKLFF.

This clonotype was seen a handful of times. In DNA, the CDR3 is TGCAGCGTTGTGTTGGCCCACGAGCAGTACTTC. Residues: CSVVLAHEQYF. V is TRBV29-1 and J is TRBJ2-7; D uncertain. Germline V CDR1 and CDR2: SQVTM, ANQGSEA. The CDR3 consists of 11 residues. Between the trimmed V and J ends, which lost 4 bases and 5 bases, there was a span of 9 bases.

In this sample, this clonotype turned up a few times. The CDR3 sequence is CASRGDRVRAEQYF. The CDR3, as DNA: TGCGCCAGTAGGGGGGACAGGGTCCGTGCCGAGCAGTACTTC. The V call is TRBV5-1, the J call TRBJ2-7; the match to TRBD1 covers 9 bases. Germline-derived CDR1 and CDR2 are SGHRS and YFSETQ. The V gene end was trimmed by 8 bases and the J gene end by 6 bases; junction bases not matched to a gene: 12. The CDR3 loop spans 14 amino acids.

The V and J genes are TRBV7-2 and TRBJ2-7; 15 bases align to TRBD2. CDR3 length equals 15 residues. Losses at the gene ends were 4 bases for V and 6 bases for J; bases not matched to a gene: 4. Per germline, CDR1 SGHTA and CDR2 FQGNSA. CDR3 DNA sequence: TGTGCCAGCAGCTGGGGACTAGCGGGAGGAGGCGAGCAGTACTTC. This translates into CASSWGLAGGGEQYF.

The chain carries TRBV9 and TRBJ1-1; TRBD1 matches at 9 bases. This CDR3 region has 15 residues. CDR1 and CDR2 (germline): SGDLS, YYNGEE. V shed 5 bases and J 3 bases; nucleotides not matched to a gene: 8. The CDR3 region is CASSPTGGRDTEAFF. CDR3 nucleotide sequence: TGTGCCAGCAGTCCTACAGGGGGCCGGGACACTGAAGCTTTCTTT.

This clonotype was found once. The CDR3 protein is CSVDRTEYGYTF. The CDR3 DNA follows: TGCAGCGTTGACCGGACAGAGTATGGCTACACCTTC. The chain has TRBV29-1 and TRBJ1-2, with D tentatively TRBD1 (6 bases). The V end was cut by 3 bases, the J end by 5 bases, with 10 bases between. This CDR3 spans 12 amino acids. The germline V gene has CDR1 SQVTM and CDR2 ANQGSEA.

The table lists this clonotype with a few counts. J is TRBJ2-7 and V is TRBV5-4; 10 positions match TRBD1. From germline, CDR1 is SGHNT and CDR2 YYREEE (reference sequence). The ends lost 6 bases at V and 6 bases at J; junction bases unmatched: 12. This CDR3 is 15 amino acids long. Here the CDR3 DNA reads TGTGCCAGCACCTCAACCGGGACAGGGGATGGCGAGCAGTACTTC. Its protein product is CASTSTGTGDGEQYF.

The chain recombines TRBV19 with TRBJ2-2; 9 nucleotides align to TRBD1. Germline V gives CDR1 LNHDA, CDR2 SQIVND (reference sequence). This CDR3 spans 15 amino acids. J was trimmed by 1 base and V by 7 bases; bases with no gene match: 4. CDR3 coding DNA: TGTGCCAGTATTACAGGGGGCTTGAACACCGGGGAGCTGTTTTTT. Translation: CASITGGLNTGELFF.

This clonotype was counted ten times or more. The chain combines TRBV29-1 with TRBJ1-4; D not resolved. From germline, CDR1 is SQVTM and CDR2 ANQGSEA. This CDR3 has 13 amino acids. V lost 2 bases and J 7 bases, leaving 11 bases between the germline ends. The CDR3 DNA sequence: TGCAGCGTTGAACCGAGGATGGGTGAAAAACTGTTTTTT. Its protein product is CSVEPRMGEKLFF. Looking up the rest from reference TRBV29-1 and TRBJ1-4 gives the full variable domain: SAVISQKPSRDICQRGTSLTIQCQVDSQVTMMFWYRQQPGQSLTLIATANQGSEATYESGFVIDKFPISRPNLTFSTLTVSNMSPEDSSIYLCSVEPRMGEKLFFGSGTQLSVL.

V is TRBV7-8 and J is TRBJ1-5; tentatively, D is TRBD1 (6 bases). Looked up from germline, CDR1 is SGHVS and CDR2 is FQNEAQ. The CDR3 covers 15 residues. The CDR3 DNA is TGTGCTACAGTGCAGGGGAGTGGGCACAATCAGCCCCAGCATTTT. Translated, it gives CATVQGSGHNQPQHF.

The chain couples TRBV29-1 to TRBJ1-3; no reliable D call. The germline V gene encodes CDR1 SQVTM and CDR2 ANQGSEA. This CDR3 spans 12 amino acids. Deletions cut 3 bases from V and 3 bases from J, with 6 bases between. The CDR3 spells CSVEGNGNTIYF. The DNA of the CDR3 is TGCAGCGTTGAGGGGAATGGAAACACCATATATTTT.

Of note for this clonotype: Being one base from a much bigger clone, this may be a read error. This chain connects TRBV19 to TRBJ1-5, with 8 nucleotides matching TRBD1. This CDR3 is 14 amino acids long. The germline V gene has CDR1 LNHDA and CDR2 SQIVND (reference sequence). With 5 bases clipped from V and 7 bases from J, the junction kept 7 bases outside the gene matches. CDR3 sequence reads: CASSQEDRGQPQHF. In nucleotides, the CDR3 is TGTGCCAGTAGTCAGGAAGACAGGGGACAGCCCCAGCATTTT.

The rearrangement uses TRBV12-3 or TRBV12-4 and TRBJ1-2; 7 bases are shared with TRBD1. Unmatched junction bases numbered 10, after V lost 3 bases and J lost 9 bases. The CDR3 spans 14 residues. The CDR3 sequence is CASSFSWTGARYTF. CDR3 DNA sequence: TGTGCCAGCAGTTTCTCTTGGACAGGAGCCCGCTACACCTTC.

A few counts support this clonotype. CDR3 protein: CASRRGEVQPQHF. In DNA, the CDR3 is TGTGCCAGCAGAAGAGGGGAAGTGCAGCCCCAGCATTTT. The rearrangement uses TRBV6-5 and TRBJ1-5; maybe TRBD1 (5 bases). The V gene's germline CDR1 is MNHEY and CDR2 SVGAGI. Trimming removed 6 bases at V and 7 bases at J, with 13 bases between. The CDR3 is 13 amino acids.

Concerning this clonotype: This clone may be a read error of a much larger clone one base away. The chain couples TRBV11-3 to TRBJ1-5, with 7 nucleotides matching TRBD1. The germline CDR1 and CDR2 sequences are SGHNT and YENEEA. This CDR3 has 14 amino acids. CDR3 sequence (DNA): TGTGCCTGCAGCTTCCGACAGGGCGATCAGCCCCAGCATTTT. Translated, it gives CACSFRQGDQPQHF.

CDR3 bases: TGTGCCAGCAGAGCGGACAGCTCCTCTGGAAACACCATATATTTT. Protein product: CASRADSSSGNTIYF. This chain joins TRBV2 and TRBJ1-3; D is perhaps TRBD1 (6 bases). Germline CDR1 reads SNHLY; CDR2 reads FYNNEI. V shed 6 bases and J shed 0 bases, with 12 bases lying between them. This CDR3 contains 15 residues.

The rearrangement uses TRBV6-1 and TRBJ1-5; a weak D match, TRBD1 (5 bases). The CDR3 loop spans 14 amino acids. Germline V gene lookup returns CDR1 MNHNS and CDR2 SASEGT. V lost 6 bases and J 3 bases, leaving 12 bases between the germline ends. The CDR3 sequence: CASRGDPDNQPQHF. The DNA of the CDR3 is TGTGCCAGCAGGGGGGACCCAGACAATCAGCCCCAGCATTTT.